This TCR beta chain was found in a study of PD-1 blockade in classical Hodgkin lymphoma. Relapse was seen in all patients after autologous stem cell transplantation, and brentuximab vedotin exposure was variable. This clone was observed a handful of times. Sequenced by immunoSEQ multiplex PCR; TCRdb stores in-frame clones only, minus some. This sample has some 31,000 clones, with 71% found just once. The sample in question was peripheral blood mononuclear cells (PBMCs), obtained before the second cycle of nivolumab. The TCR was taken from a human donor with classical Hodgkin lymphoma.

CDR3 sequence: CATRPGSSYEQYF. CDR3 DNA: TGTGCCACCCGGCCAGGGAGCTCCTACGAGCAGTACTTC. V and J are TRBV19 and TRBJ2-7, with D perhaps TRBD1 or TRBD2 (5 bases each). Germline values: CDR1 LNHDA, CDR2 SQIVND (reference sequence). V lost 10 bases, J lost 0 bases, and 13 bases lay in between. CDR3 length: 13 amino acids.